A selection of T cell receptor beta chains follows, all from one sample in a study of blood T cell repertoires in COVID-19. Here immunoSEQ multiplex PCR was the method, and the copy in TCRdb shows in-frame clones only, minus some. This sample has 310,000 or so clones; approximately 89% occur once, and the top ten carry over 8%. Sequencing used PBMCs or T cells enriched from blood (not recorded which). All receptors come from a woman aged 40 to 50 who had recovered from COVID-19. Each CDR3 is given with its conserved first and last residue. The order of the fields is clone size, D gene, J gene, V gene, CDR3 DNA, CDR3 protein. A D gene is named only where the DNA matches it firmly. Not every row has a clone size; where given, it reads once, few, many or a size class.

.	.	TRBJ2-1	TRBV4-3	TGCGCCAGCAGCCAAGACAGGACTCCCTACAATGAGCAGTTCTTC	CASSQDRTPYNEQFF
.	.	TRBJ2-2	TRBV27	TGTGCCAGCAGTCCTATACACACCGGGGAGCTGTTTTTT	CASSPIHTGELFF
.	TRBD1	TRBJ1-2	TRBV24-1	TGTGCCACCAGTGATATCGACAGGGGGGGTAACTATGGCTACACCTTC	CATSDIDRGGNYGYTF
.	.	TRBJ1-1	TRBV30	TGTGCCTGGAACACCCCGGAGTTTATTAGGACTGAAGCTTTCTTT	CAWNTPEFIRTEAFF
.	.	TRBJ2-3	TRBV11-3	TGTGCCAGCAGCTCCGTGGGAGGCACAGATACGCAGTATTTT	CASSSVGGTDTQYF
once	.	TRBJ2-3	TRBV23-1	TGCGCCAGCAGCCCTGGGGGGAAATCTAGCACAGATACGCAGTATTTT	CASSPGGKSSTDTQYF
.	.	TRBJ1-1	TRBV4-3	TGCGCCAGCAGCCAAGATAAGTGGACAGCGAACACTGAAGCTTTCTTT	CASSQDKWTANTEAFF
.	TRBD1	TRBJ1-6	TRBV7-2	TGTGCCAGCAGCCCCGGACGGGACAGGACTTCACCCCTCCACTTT	CASSPGRDRTSPLHF
.	.	TRBJ1-6	TRBV6-5	TGTGCCAGCATCAACAGGGCGGTATCACCCCTCCACTTT	CASINRAVSPLHF
.	.	TRBJ2-7	TRBV5-4	TGTGCCAGCAGCTTGGCTCCTGACGAGCAGTACTTC	CASSLAPDEQYF
.	TRBD2	TRBJ2-1	TRBV9	TGTGCCAGCAGCGTAGTAGGGACTAGCTATGAGCAGTTCTTC	CASSVVGTSYEQFF
few	.	TRBJ1-1	TRBV19	TGTGCCAGTAGTATCCGGCCGACAGCTTTTAACACTGAAGCTTTCTTT	CASSIRPTAFNTEAFF
.	TRBD2	TRBJ2-5	TRBV27	TGTGCCAGCAGTTTATTGGGCGGGGGGATACAAGAGACCCAGTACTTC	CASSLLGGGIQETQYF
.	.	TRBJ2-4	TRBV3-1/TRBV3-2	TGTGCCAGCAGCACCATAGCAGCTAAAAACATTCAGTACTTC	CASSTIAAKNIQYF
.	TRBD1	TRBJ2-7	TRBV7-2	TGTGCCAGCAGCTTGGGACGGGACAGCTCCTACGAGCAGTACTTC	CASSLGRDSSYEQYF
once	TRBD1	TRBJ2-1	TRBV9	TGTGCCAGCAGCCTCCAGGGGGCTGGGGATGAGCAGTTCTTC	CASSLQGAGDEQFF
few	.	TRBJ1-2	TRBV5-5	TGTGCCACCAGGGAAGGGGCCGCTAACTATGGCTACACCTTC	CATREGAANYGYTF
.	.	TRBJ1-5	TRBV28	TGTGCCAGCAGAAAGGACACGGAGGGCCAGCCCCAGCATTTT	CASRKDTEGQPQHF
.	TRBD2	TRBJ2-1	TRBV7-2	TGTGCCAGCAGCTTAGCGGTAGCGGGAGGGACGCAGTTCTTC	CASSLAVAGGTQFF
.	.	TRBJ2-1	TRBV11-2	TGTGCCAGCAGCCCTGATGCTAGCCGTCTGTATGAGCAGTTCTTC	CASSPDASRLYEQFF
.	.	TRBJ2-1	TRBV19	TGTGCCAGTAGCCGCCGGGGTCACGATGAGCAGTTCTTC	CASSRRGHDEQFF
once	.	TRBJ2-2	TRBV6-5	TGTGCCAGCAGCCCCGTCGCCGGGGAGCTGTTTTTT	CASSPVAGELFF
.	TRBD2	TRBJ2-5	TRBV28	TGTGCCAGCAGAAGTCTAGCGGGTACTGGGGGGGAGACCCAGTACTTC	CASRSLAGTGGETQYF
few	TRBD1	TRBJ2-1	TRBV11-1	TGTGCCAGCAGCTTTGGACAGGGGAGCTCCTACAATGAGCAGTTCTTC	CASSFGQGSSYNEQFF
.	.	TRBJ2-1	TRBV5-1	TGCGCCAGCAGCTTCCAGGGCTCCTCCTACAATGAGCAGTTCTTC	CASSFQGSSYNEQFF
.	.	TRBJ2-5	TRBV9	TGTGCCAGCAGCGTATGGACTGAGACCCAGTACTTC	CASSVWTETQYF
few	TRBD1	TRBJ2-3	TRBV30	TGCGGACAGGGGATCAGGGATACGCAGTATTTT	CGQGIRDTQYF
.	TRBD2	TRBJ2-2	TRBV6-5	TGTGCCAGCAGTTACTCGACTAGCGGAGCCACGGGGGAGCTGTTTTTT	CASSYSTSGATGELFF
once	.	TRBJ2-7	TRBV7-9	TGTGCCAGCAGTGCAAGGGGAACCTACGAGCAGTACTTC	CASSARGTYEQYF
.	.	TRBJ2-7	TRBV9	TGTGCCAGCAGCCCCGGACAGACTACCTACGAGCAGTACTTC	CASSPGQTTYEQYF
.	.	TRBJ1-1	TRBV2	TGTGCCAGCAGTGAAGTAGGGGTGAACACTGAAGCTTTCTTT	CASSEVGVNTEAFF
.	TRBD1	TRBJ2-1	TRBV27	TGTGCCAGCAGTTTAGCGACAGGGTACTACAATGAGCAGTTCTTC	CASSLATGYYNEQFF
.	.	TRBJ1-1	TRBV4-3	TGCGCCAGCAGCCACCCCGGCAGGGAGGCTGAAGCTTTCTTT	CASSHPGREAEAFF
few	.	TRBJ2-7	TRBV5-1	TGCGCCAGCGCCCAGGCCCACGAGCAGTACTTC	CASAQAHEQYF
.	.	TRBJ1-5	TRBV24-1	TGTGCCACCAGTGTCACCGGGTACAATCAGCCCCAGCATTTT	CATSVTGYNQPQHF
.	TRBD2	TRBJ2-1	TRBV7-3	TGTGCCAGCAGCTTAATGGGTGCGGGGAGGGCTCCTCCCTACAATGAGCAGTTCTTC	CASSLMGAGRAPPYNEQFF
.	TRBD1	TRBJ1-5	TRBV10-3	TGTGCCACTTATGCCGGGACAGGGGGCGTTCAGCCCCAGCATTTT	CATYAGTGGVQPQHF
.	TRBD2	TRBJ2-2	TRBV5-1	TGCGCCAGCAGCTTGGGGTTTCGGACTAGCGAGAACACCGGGGAGCTGTTTTTT	CASSLGFRTSENTGELFF
.	TRBD2	TRBJ2-7	TRBV18	TGTGCCAGCTCACCGGTGGCTAGCGGGAGAGAAGAGCAGTACTTC	CASSPVASGREEQYF
.	TRBD2	TRBJ2-2	TRBV3-1/TRBV3-2	TGTGCCAGCAGCCACCCTCCGGGGGAGGGCGGGGAGCTGTTTTTT	CASSHPPGEGGELFF
.	.	TRBJ1-1	TRBV5-4	TGTGCCAGCAGCTTGAGTAGCTACACTGAAGCTTTCTTT	CASSLSSYTEAFF
.	.	TRBJ2-1	TRBV15	TGTGCCACCAGCAGGCGTCCCGAGGAGGAACCCCGGATTGAGCAGTTCTTC	CATSRRPEEEPRIEQFF
.	.	TRBJ2-2	TRBV15	TGTGCCACCACACGGGGGAACACCGGGGAGCTGTTTTTT	CATTRGNTGELFF
.	.	TRBJ2-3	TRBV7-2	TGTGCCAGCAGCTTAGTGGGGGGTACGCAGTATTTT	CASSLVGGTQYF
once	TRBD1	TRBJ2-7	TRBV29-1	TGCAGCGTTGGGACAGGCTACGAGCAGTACTTC	CSVGTGYEQYF
.	.	TRBJ1-5	TRBV12-3/TRBV12-4	TGTGCCAGCAGCTTGACTAGGGATCAGCCCCAGCATTTT	CASSLTRDQPQHF
.	TRBD2	TRBJ2-1	TRBV9	TGTGCCAGCAGCGCGACTAGCGGGAGGCTCCACAATGAGCAGTTCTTC	CASSATSGRLHNEQFF
.	.	TRBJ1-4	TRBV9	TGTGCCAGCAGCCCCCCCGGGGAGACTGAAAAACTGTTTTTT	CASSPPGETEKLFF
once	TRBD2	TRBJ2-7	TRBV5-5	TGTGCCAGCAGCTCGGGACTAGCGATCTACGAGCAGTACTTC	CASSSGLAIYEQYF
.	.	TRBJ1-1	TRBV28	TGTGCCAGCAGACCTGGGGACTTCACAACCTTGAACACTGAAGCTTTCTTT	CASRPGDFTTLNTEAFF
.	.	TRBJ2-3	TRBV4-3	TGCGCCAGCAGCCAAGATGTGGACTATGATACGCAGTATTTT	CASSQDVDYDTQYF
.	.	TRBJ2-1	TRBV9	TGTGCCAGCAGCTATGATAGCGAAAGGTCCTACAATGAGCAGTTCTTC	CASSYDSERSYNEQFF
.	TRBD1	TRBJ2-7	TRBV7-8	TGTGCCAGCAGCTTTCTTTCAGGGGGCTCCTACGAGCAGTACTTC	CASSFLSGGSYEQYF
.	.	TRBJ2-3	TRBV7-3	TGTGCCAGCAGCCCCTATGGGGGGGATACGCAGTATTTT	CASSPYGGDTQYF
.	.	TRBJ2-2	TRBV7-2	TGTGCCAGCAGCCCCCAGGGCGGACTACCTACCGGGGAGCTGTTTTTT	CASSPQGGLPTGELFF
.	.	TRBJ1-2	TRBV2	TGTGCCAGCAGTGAAGCGGGGGCCGGCTATGGCTACACCTTC	CASSEAGAGYGYTF
few	.	TRBJ1-2	TRBV11-2	TGTGCCAGCAGCCCCTTAGGCGGAAGAGGCTCCTATGGCTACACCTTC	CASSPLGGRGSYGYTF
.	.	TRBJ1-2	TRBV19	TGTGCCAGTAGTTCCTCAGGTAGAATGCCGTCGGTATCCTATGGCTACACCTTC	CASSSSGRMPSVSYGYTF
.	.	TRBJ2-1	TRBV11-2	TGTGCCAGCAGCTTAGGGGGAAGAGGGATCAATGAGCAGTTCTTC	CASSLGGRGINEQFF